What follows is one T cell receptor beta chain and its context. Its antigen is still unknown. TCRdb keeps only in-frame clones here, not all; method: immunoSEQ multiplex PCR. The table includes about 400,000 clones, about 83% detected once. The sample comes from a study of Ad26.COV2.S vaccination and SARS-CoV-2 variants. Points from the study as a whole: Across vaccine and placebo recipients, the breadth of non-spike TCRs was similar.

The CDR3 spans 14 residues. CDR1 and CDR2 from the germline V gene are MDHEN and SYDVKM. V shed 6 bases and J 3 bases; nucleotides not matched to a gene: 6. The treatment was: around 19 received Ad26.COV2.S at low or high dose, single or two shots; several received placebo; per-sample allocation not given. Sampling happened 63 days after the first vaccine or placebo injection. The V gene is TRBV28, the J gene TRBJ2-7; 9 nucleotides match TRBD1. Material: peripheral blood, obtained in a trial of Ad26.COV2.S vaccine versus placebo. The sequence was obtained from a person between 18 and 65 years old who received the Ad26.COV2.S COVID-19 vaccine or a placebo. The CDR3 DNA follows: TGTGCCAGCAGACCGGGACAGGGTATCTACGAGCAGTACTTC. It is translated as CASRPGQGIYEQYF.